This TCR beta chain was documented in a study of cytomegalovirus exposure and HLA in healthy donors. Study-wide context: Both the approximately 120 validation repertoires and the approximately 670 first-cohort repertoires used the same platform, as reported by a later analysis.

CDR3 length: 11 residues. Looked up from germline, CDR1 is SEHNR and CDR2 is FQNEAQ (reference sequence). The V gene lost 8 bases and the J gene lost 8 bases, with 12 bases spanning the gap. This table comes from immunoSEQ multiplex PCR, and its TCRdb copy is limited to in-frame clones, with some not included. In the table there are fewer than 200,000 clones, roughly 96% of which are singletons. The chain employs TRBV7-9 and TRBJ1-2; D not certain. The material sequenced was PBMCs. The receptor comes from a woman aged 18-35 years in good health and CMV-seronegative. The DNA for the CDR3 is TGTGCCAGCGAGCGAGGAGAAGGCTACACCTTC. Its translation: CASERGEGYTF. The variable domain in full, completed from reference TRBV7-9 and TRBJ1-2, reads DTGVSQNPRHKITKRGQNVTFRCDPISEHNRLYWYRQTLGQGPEFLTYFQNEAQLEKSRLLSDRFSAERPKGSFSTLEIQRTEQGDSAMYLCASERGEGYTFGSGTRLTVV.